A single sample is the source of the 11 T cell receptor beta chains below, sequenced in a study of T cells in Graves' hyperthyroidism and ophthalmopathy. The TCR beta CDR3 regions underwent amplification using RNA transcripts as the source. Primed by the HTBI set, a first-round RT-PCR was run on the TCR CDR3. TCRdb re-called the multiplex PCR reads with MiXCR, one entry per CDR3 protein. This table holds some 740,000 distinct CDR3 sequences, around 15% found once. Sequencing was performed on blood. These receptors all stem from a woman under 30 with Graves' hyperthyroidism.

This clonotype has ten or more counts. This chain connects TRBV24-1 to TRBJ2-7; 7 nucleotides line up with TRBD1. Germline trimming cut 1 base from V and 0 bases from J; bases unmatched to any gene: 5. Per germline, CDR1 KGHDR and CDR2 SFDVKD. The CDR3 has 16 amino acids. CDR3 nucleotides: TGTGCCACCAGTGATTTAGGGGGCGACCTCTCCTACGAGCAGTACTTC. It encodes CATSDLGGDLSYEQYF.

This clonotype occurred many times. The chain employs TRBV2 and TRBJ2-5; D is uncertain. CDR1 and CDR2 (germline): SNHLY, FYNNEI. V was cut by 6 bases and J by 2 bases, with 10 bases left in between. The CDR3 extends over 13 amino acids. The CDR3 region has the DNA TGTGCCAGCAGGCCCCGGGCTCAAGAGACCCAGTACTTC. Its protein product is CASRPRAQETQYF.

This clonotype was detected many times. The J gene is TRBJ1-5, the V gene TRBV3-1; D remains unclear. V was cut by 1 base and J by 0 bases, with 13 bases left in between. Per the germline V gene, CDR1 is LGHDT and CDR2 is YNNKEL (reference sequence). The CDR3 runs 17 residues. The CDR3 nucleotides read TGTGCCAGCAGCCAAGCCGATGGCCTCTATAGCAATCAGCCCCAGCATTTT. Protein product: CASSQADGLYSNQPQHF.

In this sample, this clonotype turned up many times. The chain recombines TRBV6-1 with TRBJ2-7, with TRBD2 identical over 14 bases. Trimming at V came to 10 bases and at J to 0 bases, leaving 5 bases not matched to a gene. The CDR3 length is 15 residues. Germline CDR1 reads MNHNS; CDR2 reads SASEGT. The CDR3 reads CATSTSGRASYEQYF. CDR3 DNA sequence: TGTGCCACCTCGACTAGCGGGAGGGCCTCCTACGAGCAGTACTTC.

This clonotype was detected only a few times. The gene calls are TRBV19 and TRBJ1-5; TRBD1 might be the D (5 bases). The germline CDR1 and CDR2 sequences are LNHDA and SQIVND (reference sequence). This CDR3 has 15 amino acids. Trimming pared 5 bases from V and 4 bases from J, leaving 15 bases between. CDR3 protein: CASSLDRQPNQPQHF. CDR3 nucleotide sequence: TGTGCCAGTAGTCTCGATCGACAGCCAAATCAGCCCCAGCATTTT.

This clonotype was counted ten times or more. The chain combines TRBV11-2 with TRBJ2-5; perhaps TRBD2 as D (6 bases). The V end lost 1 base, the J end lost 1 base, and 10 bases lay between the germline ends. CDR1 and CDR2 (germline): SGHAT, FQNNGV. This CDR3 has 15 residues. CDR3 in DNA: TGTGCCAGCAGCTTAGGAAGTAGCGGCCAAGAGACCCAGTACTTC. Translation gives CASSLGSSGQETQYF.

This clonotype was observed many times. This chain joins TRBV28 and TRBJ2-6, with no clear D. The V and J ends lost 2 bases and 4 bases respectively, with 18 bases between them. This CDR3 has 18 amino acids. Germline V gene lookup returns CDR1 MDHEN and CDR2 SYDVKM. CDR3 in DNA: TGTGCCAGCAGTTTACCTGGTGTGGTCGCCAGGGGGGCCAACGTCCTGACTTTC. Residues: CASSLPGVVARGANVLTF.

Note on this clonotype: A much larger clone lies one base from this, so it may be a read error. DNA of the CDR3: TGCGCCAGCAGCCGAGACGACAGACCAGTCCGTATCTTTAGCAATCAGCCCCAGCATTTT. As protein: CASSRDDRPVRIFSNQPQHF. The chain combines TRBV4-1 with TRBJ1-5; possibly TRBD1 for D (5 bases). The V gene's germline CDR1 is MGHRA and CDR2 YSYEKL. Trimming took 4 bases from V and 0 from J, leaving 25 bases between them. The CDR3 is 20 amino acids.

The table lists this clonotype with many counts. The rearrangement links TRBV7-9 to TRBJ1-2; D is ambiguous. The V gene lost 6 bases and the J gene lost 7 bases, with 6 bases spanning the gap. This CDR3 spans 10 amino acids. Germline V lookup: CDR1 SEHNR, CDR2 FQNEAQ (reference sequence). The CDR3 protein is CASSLGGYTF. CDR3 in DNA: TGTGCCAGCAGTCTTGGTGGCTACACCTTC.

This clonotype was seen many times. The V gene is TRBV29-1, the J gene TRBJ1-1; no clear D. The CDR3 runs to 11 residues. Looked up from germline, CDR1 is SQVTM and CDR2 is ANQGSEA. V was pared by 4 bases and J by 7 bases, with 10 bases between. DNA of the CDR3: TGCAGCGTTGTAACCCGAGGTGAAGCTTTCTTT. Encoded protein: CSVVTRGEAFF.

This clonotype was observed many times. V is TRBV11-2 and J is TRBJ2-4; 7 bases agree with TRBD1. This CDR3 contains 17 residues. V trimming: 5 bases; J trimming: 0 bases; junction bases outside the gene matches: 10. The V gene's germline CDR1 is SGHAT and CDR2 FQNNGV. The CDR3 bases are TGTGCCAGCAGCCGGGACAGTACCCTACTAGCCAAAAACATTCAGTACTTC. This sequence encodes CASSRDSTLLAKNIQYF. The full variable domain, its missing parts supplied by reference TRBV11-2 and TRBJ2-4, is EAGVAQSPRYKIIEKRQSVAFWCNPISGHATLYWYQQILGQGPKLLIQFQNNGVVDDSQLPKDRFSAERLKGVDSTLKIQPAKLEDSAVYLCASSRDSTLLAKNIQYFGAGTRLSVL.